The clone carrying this T cell receptor (beta chain) has only one observation. CDR3 size: 14 residues. Germline V gene data show CDR1 as SGHVS and CDR2 as FQNEAQ. The trim removed 5 bases at V and 7 bases at J, leaving 10 bases unmatched. This record comes from a study of blood T cell repertoires in COVID-19. On the study more broadly: The United States, Italy and Spain supplied acute and convalescent COVID-19 samples.

Assay used: immunoSEQ multiplex PCR; TCRdb lists only in-frame clones, some missing. The sample has roughly 72,000 clones, 82% seen once. The specimen was peripheral blood. This chain links TRBV7-8 with TRBJ1-2, with 7 nucleotides matching TRBD1. This receptor was identified in a woman of 80 years or more with acute or convalescent COVID-19. The DNA for the CDR3 is TGTGCCAGCAGCGATAAGACAGGGTTGGGTGGCTACACCTTC. Protein sequence: CASSDKTGLGGYTF.